The 20 T cell receptor beta chains in this list originate from one sample, sequenced in a study of blood T cell repertoires in COVID-19. Some clones are missing from TCRdb's copy, which holds only in-frame ones; the method was immunoSEQ multiplex PCR. Here the sample spans roughly 570,000 clones, approximately 91% being singletons. Sequencing was performed on peripheral blood. All receptors come from a woman aged 50 to 65 with COVID-19, enrolled during active disease.

The V call is TRBV10-3, the J call TRBJ2-2, with unresolved D. The CDR3 extends over 16 amino acids. CDR1 and CDR2 (germline): ENHRY, SYGVKD. Deletions cut 6 bases from V and 0 bases from J, with 14 bases between. CDR3 amino acids: CAISPTLGSNTGELFF. CDR3 nucleotides: TGTGCCATCAGCCCCACATTGGGCTCGAACACCGGGGAGCTGTTTTTT.

The J gene is TRBJ2-1, the V gene TRBV13, with 10 bases aligning to TRBD2. The germline gives CDR1 PRHDT, CDR2 FYEKMQ (reference sequence). CDR3 length: 15 amino acids. J gave up 8 bases and V 6 bases, and 10 bases lay outside the gene matches. The CDR3 DNA is TGTGCCAGCAGTTCCAGCGGGGGGGCCAGATATGAGCAGTTCTTC. It is translated as CASSSSGGARYEQFF. The full variable domain, its missing parts supplied by reference TRBV13 and TRBJ2-1, is AAGVIQSPRHLIKEKRETATLKCYPIPRHDTVYWYQQGPGQDPQFLISFYEKMQSDKGSIPDRFSAQQFSDYHSELNMSSLELGDSALYFCASSSSGGARYEQFFGPGTRLTVL.

The chain employs TRBV28 and TRBJ2-3, with 10 bases lining up with TRBD2. The junction had 0 bases not matched to a gene; V was cut back by 7 bases and J by 5 bases. The CDR3 loop spans 12 amino acids. From germline, CDR1 is MDHEN and CDR2 SYDVKM. CDR3 loop: CASTSGGDTQYF. The CDR3 nucleotides are TGTGCCAGCACTAGCGGGGGAGATACGCAGTATTTT.

The chain uses TRBV19 and TRBJ1-3, with D unresolved. CDR1 is LNHDA, CDR2 SQIVND, per germline (reference sequence). This CDR3 contains 15 residues. The V gene lost 6 bases and the J gene lost 0 bases, with 12 bases spanning the gap. The CDR3 nucleotides read TGTGCCAGTAGCCCGCCCGGGAGCTCTGGAAACACCATATATTTT. This encodes CASSPPGSSGNTIYF.

The chain carries TRBV6-1 and TRBJ2-3; 9 bases line up with TRBD1. CDR1 and CDR2 (germline): MNHNS, SASEGT. The junction had 7 bases not matched to a gene; V was cut back by 5 bases and J by 4 bases. This CDR3 region has 15 residues. The CDR3 nucleotides read TGTGCCAGCAGTATACCGGGACAGGGATCAGATACGCAGTATTTT. It translates to CASSIPGQGSDTQYF.

Points on this clone: The sample carries other DNA sequences with the same CDR3. The chain employs TRBV4-1 and TRBJ1-2, with 12 bases identical to TRBD1. V gave up 4 bases and J gave up 2 bases; unmatched junction bases: 2. This CDR3 contains 15 residues. Per the germline V gene, CDR1 is MGHRA and CDR2 is YSYEKL. The chain's CDR3 is CASSPGQGANYGYTF. The CDR3, as DNA: TGCGCCAGCAGCCCGGGACAGGGGGCAAACTATGGCTACACCTTC.

The V and J genes are TRBV5-1 and TRBJ2-7, with 7 bases lining up with TRBD1. This CDR3 comprises 14 residues. CDR1 is SGHRS, CDR2 YFSETQ, per germline. J lost 2 bases, V lost 0 bases, and 2 bases had no gene match. CDR3 DNA sequence: TGCGCCAGCAGCTTGGGCACAGGGGCCTACGAGCAGTACTTC. Translated: CASSLGTGAYEQYF.

V gene TRBV3-1 (or the pseudogene TRBV3-2) combines with J gene TRBJ1-1, with no clear D. Trimming removed 3 bases from V and 6 bases from J, with 5 bases in between. Germline loops: CDR1 LGHDT, CDR2 YNNKEL (reference sequence). CDR3 length equals 11 residues. Written as DNA, the CDR3 is TGTGCCAGCAGCCATTCTGCTGAAGCTTTCTTT. Protein product: CASSHSAEAFF.

The V and J genes are TRBV5-4 and TRBJ1-1, with unresolved D. This CDR3 has 13 residues. Trimming took 4 bases from V and 5 from J, leaving 12 bases between them. Germline CDR1 is SGHNT and CDR2 is YYREEE (reference sequence). CDR3 in amino acids: CASSRGLRTEAFF. Here the CDR3 DNA reads TGTGCCAGCAGCCGCGGTCTTCGGACTGAAGCTTTCTTT.

This chain uses TRBV9 with TRBJ2-2; 7 nucleotides match TRBD2. The germline gives CDR1 SGDLS, CDR2 YYNGEE. This CDR3 spans 16 amino acids. J lost 3 bases, V lost 7 bases, and 12 bases had no gene match. CDR3 nucleotide sequence: TGTGCCAGCTCTCGGGGGGTTAGGGGTGACACCGGGGAGCTGTTTTTT. The encoded protein is CASSRGVRGDTGELFF.

The genes are TRBV27 and TRBJ1-1; 8 bases match TRBD1. The V gene end was trimmed by 2 bases and the J gene end by 12 bases; junction bases not matched to a gene: 14. The CDR3 contains 15 residues. Germline CDR1 and CDR2: MNHEY and SMNVEV (reference sequence). CDR3 residues: CASSLRSGGNGLPFF. In DNA form, the CDR3 reads TGTGCCAGCAGTTTACGGTCAGGGGGCAACGGTCTCCCTTTCTTT.

In DNA, the CDR3 is TGTGCCAGCAGCCAAGGCCGGTTCGTTAGCACAGATACGCAGTATTTT. Protein sequence: CASSQGRFVSTDTQYF. The chain carries TRBV3-1 (or the pseudogene TRBV3-2) and TRBJ2-3; D gene unclear. The CDR3 loop spans 16 amino acids. The germline V gene has CDR1 LGHDT and CDR2 YNNKEL (reference sequence). The ends were cut back, 1 base at V and 0 bases at J, with 11 bases in the middle.

This clone was observed a handful of times. Additional DNA sequences in this sample encode the identical CDR3. The genes are TRBV7-9 and TRBJ1-2, with 9 bases identical to TRBD1. V lost 1 base, J lost 3 bases, and 0 bases stayed unmatched. Germline CDR1 SEHNR, CDR2 FQNEAQ (reference sequence). The CDR3 has 14 amino acids. The CDR3, as DNA: TGTGCCAGCAGCTTAGGACAGGGGGACTATGGCTACACCTTC. Its protein product is CASSLGQGDYGYTF.

The chain employs TRBV7-2 and TRBJ2-3, with 12 bases matching TRBD2. Trimming took 2 bases from V and 1 from J; bases not matched to a gene: 4. This CDR3 has 17 amino acids. Germline CDR1 reads SGHTA; CDR2 reads FQGNSA. The CDR3 DNA sequence: TGTGCCAGCAGCTTACTAGCGGGGGGGCGGGGCACAGATACGCAGTATTTT. It translates to CASSLLAGGRGTDTQYF.

Concerning this clone: At one end the junction does not follow the germline gene, possibly because of a read error. The rearrangement uses TRBV12-3 or TRBV12-4 and TRBJ2-7; D may be TRBD2 (6 bases). CDR3 size: 12 residues. This CDR3 is CASSLGRKIEHF. The DNA for the CDR3 is TGTGCCAGCAGCCTAGGGAGGAAAATAGAGCACTTC.

The V gene is TRBV9, the J gene TRBJ1-3, with D maybe TRBD1 (6 bases). Trimming left V 3 bases short and J 1 base short, with 14 bases between. Germline V gives CDR1 SGDLS, CDR2 YYNGEE. This CDR3 comprises 16 residues. For the CDR3, the DNA is TGTGCCAGCAGCGCCCAACAGGGTGGGTCTGGAAACACCATATATTTT. Translating gives CASSAQQGGSGNTIYF.

The chain combines TRBV5-1 with TRBJ2-1; no clear D. Trimming stripped 5 bases from V and 0 bases from J, with 12 bases between. Germline V gene lookup returns CDR1 SGHRS and CDR2 YFSETQ. This CDR3 has 15 residues. Here the CDR3 DNA reads TGCGCCAGCAGTATGGCCCCCAGCTCCTACAATGAGCAGTTCTTC. Translated: CASSMAPSSYNEQFF.

The genes are TRBV9 and TRBJ1-2; TRBD1 agrees at 7 bases. The CDR3 is 12 residues long. J was trimmed by 5 bases and V by 3 bases; bases with no gene match: 1. Germline lookup yields CDR1 SGDLS and CDR2 YYNGEE. The CDR3 DNA is TGTGCCAGCAGCGGACAGGGATATGGCTACACCTTC. Translating it yields CASSGQGYGYTF.

The chain recombines TRBV27 with TRBJ2-1; D might be TRBD2 (6 bases). Trimming left V 8 bases short and J 2 bases short, with 16 bases between. Germline V gene data show CDR1 as MNHEY and CDR2 as SMNVEV (reference sequence). This CDR3 comprises 15 residues. CDR3 sequence reads: CASHPDGGAYNEQFF. CDR3 nucleotide sequence: TGTGCCAGCCACCCAGATGGCGGGGCCTACAATGAGCAGTTCTTC.

This sequence joins TRBV5-4 and TRBJ1-3, with 10 bases identical to TRBD1. Germline V gives CDR1 SGHNT, CDR2 YYREEE (reference sequence). CDR3 length: 17 residues. The ends lost 3 bases at V and 0 bases at J; junction bases unmatched: 6. The CDR3 bases are TGTGCCAGCAGCTCACGACAGGGGGCTTACTCTGGAAACACCATATATTTT. This sequence encodes CASSSRQGAYSGNTIYF.